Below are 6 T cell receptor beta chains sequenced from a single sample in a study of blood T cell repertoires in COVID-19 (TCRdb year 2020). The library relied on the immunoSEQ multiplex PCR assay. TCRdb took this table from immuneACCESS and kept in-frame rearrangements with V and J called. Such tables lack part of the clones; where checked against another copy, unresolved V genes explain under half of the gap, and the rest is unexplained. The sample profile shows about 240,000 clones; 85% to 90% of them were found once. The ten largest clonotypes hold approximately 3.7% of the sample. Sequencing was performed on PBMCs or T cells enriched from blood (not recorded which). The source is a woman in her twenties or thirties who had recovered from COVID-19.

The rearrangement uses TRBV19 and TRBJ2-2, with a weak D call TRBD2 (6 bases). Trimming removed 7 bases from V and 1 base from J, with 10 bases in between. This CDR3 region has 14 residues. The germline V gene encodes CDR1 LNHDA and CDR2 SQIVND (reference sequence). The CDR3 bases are TGTGCCAGTATAACTAGCCGGAACACCGGGGAGCTGTTTTTT. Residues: CASITSRNTGELFF.

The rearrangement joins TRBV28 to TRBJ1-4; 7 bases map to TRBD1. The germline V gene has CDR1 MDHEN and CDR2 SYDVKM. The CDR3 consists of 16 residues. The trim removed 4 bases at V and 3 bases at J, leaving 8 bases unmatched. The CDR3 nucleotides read TGTGCCAGCAGTTACTCGCAGGGGGGAGCTAATGAAAAACTGTTTTTT. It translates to CASSYSQGGANEKLFF. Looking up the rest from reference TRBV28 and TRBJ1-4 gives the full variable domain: DVKVTQSSRYLVKRTGEKVFLECVQDMDHENMFWYRQDPGLGLRLIYFSYDVKMKEKGDIPEGYSVSREKKERFSLILESASTNQTSMYLCASSYSQGGANEKLFFGSGTQLSVL.

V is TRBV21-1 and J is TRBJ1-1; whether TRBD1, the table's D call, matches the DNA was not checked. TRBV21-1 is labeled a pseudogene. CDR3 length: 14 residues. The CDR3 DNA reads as TGTGCCAGCAGCAACCCGACAGGGAGCACTGAAGCTTTCTTT. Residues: CASSNPTGSTEAFF.

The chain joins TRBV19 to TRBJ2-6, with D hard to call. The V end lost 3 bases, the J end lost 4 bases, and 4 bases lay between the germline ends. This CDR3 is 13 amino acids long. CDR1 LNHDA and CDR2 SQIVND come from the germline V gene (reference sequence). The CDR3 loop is CASSIGGANVLTF. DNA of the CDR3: TGTGCCAGTAGTATCGGGGGGGCCAACGTCCTGACTTTC.

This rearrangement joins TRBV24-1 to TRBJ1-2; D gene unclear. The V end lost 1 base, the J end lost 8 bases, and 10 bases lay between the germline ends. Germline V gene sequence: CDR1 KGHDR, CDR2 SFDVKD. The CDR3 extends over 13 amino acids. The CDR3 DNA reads TGTGCCACCAGTGATTTCTCGGGTGGCGGCTACACCTTC. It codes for CATSDFSGGGYTF.

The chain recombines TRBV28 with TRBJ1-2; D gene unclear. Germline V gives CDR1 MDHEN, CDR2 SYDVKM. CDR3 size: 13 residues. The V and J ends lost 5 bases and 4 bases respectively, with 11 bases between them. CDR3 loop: CASSPRDLYGYTF. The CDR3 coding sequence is TGTGCCAGCAGTCCCCGGGATCTCTATGGCTACACCTTC.